A selection of T cell receptor beta chains follows, all from one sample in a study of response to subunit inactivated influenza vaccine. TCRdb redid the calling of the RT-PCR reads with MiXCR, one entry per CDR3 protein. The profile shows about 700,000 distinct CDR3 sequences, around a sixth of them singletons. The source material was PBMCs from blood, sampled approximately 13 days after vaccination. The receptors shown here come from a man aged 50-59 years who received an inactivated influenza vaccine. CDR3s include the opening cysteine and the closing phenylalanine or tryptophan. Fields, in order: V gene, J gene, CDR3 protein.

v_gene: TRBV19
j_gene: TRBJ1-5
CDR3aa: CASSIRGASNQPQHF

v_gene: TRBV24-1
j_gene: TRBJ2-7
CDR3aa: CATSDKQAGTYEQYF

v_gene: TRBV6-2/TRBV6-3
j_gene: TRBJ2-1
CDR3aa: CASAIVNEQFF

v_gene: TRBV28
j_gene: TRBJ2-1
CDR3aa: CASSFAGGNTYNEQFF

v_gene: TRBV11-2
j_gene: TRBJ2-1
CDR3aa: CASSLIGPSLLRNEQFF

v_gene: TRBV29-1
j_gene: TRBJ1-1
CDR3aa: CSVDPTGLNTEAFF

v_gene: TRBV7-3
j_gene: TRBJ2-1
CDR3aa: CTSSLILGSEQFF

v_gene: TRBV9
j_gene: TRBJ2-2
CDR3aa: CASSVEVRGGELFF

v_gene: TRBV20-1
j_gene: TRBJ2-3
CDR3aa: CSASGGTATQYF

v_gene: TRBV6-5
j_gene: TRBJ1-1
CDR3aa: CASSSRTGGWDTEAFF

v_gene: TRBV20-1
j_gene: TRBJ1-5
CDR3aa: CSATDFLGPSNQPQHF

v_gene: TRBV4-2
j_gene: TRBJ1-2
CDR3aa: CASSILTGTYGYTF

v_gene: TRBV20-1
j_gene: TRBJ1-5
CDR3aa: CSARVDGTGNQPQHF

v_gene: TRBV4-3
j_gene: TRBJ2-1
CDR3aa: CASSPGYVSEQFF

v_gene: TRBV6-6
j_gene: TRBJ2-7
CDR3aa: CASRPGSSYEQYF

v_gene: TRBV6-1
j_gene: TRBJ2-3
CDR3aa: CASSEATSGTADTQYF

v_gene: TRBV12-3/TRBV12-4
j_gene: TRBJ1-5
CDR3aa: CASKPGTAYSNQPQHF

v_gene: TRBV4-2
j_gene: TRBJ2-7
CDR3aa: CASSRASSAYEQYF

v_gene: TRBV20-1
j_gene: TRBJ2-7
CDR3aa: CSATQGFWAYEQYF

v_gene: TRBV12-3/TRBV12-4
j_gene: TRBJ2-7
CDR3aa: CASSFPGQGSYEQYF

v_gene: TRBV3-1
j_gene: TRBJ2-5
CDR3aa: CASREGHQETQYF

v_gene: TRBV29-1
j_gene: TRBJ2-7
CDR3aa: CSAAGASGYEQYF

v_gene: TRBV7-2
j_gene: TRBJ2-4
CDR3aa: CASSRMSGGLGNIQYF

v_gene: TRBV29-1
j_gene: TRBJ2-3
CDR3aa: CSVDVRGAHTDTQYF

v_gene: TRBV4-1
j_gene: TRBJ2-3
CDR3aa: CASSQPFRDSTDTQYF

v_gene: TRBV7-6
j_gene: TRBJ2-1
CDR3aa: CASGPSGGANEQFF

v_gene: TRBV14
j_gene: TRBJ2-2
CDR3aa: CASSQDRLAGTGELFF